The 2 T cell receptor beta chains in this list originate from one sample, sequenced in a study of T cells in Graves' hyperthyroidism and ophthalmopathy. Authors of the study amplified TCR beta CDR3 regions from RNA transcripts. The HTBI primer set was used in a first-round RT-PCR of the TCR CDR3. TCRdb independently ran MiXCR on the multiplex PCR reads; one entry per CDR3 protein. The sample lists about 400,000 distinct CDR3 sequences, about a sixth occurring once. Sequencing used blood. These receptors all come from a woman in her late teens or twenties with Graves' hyperthyroidism.

There are many counts of this clonotype. The chain carries TRBV2 and TRBJ1-5; D call uncertain. Trimming took 7 bases from V and 0 from J, leaving 7 bases between them. From germline, CDR1 is SNHLY and CDR2 FYNNEI. CDR3 length equals 13 residues. The CDR3 DNA follows: TGTGCCAGCAACCCGGTTAGCAATCAGCCCCAGCATTTT. As protein: CASNPVSNQPQHF. The entire variable domain, with the rest obtained from reference TRBV2 and TRBJ1-5, is as follows: EPEVTQTPSHQVTQMGQEVILRCVPISNHLYFYWYRQILGQKVEFLVSFYNNEISEKSEIFDDQFSVERPDGSNFTLKIRSTKLEDSAMYFCASNPVSNQPQHFGDGTRLSIL.

This rearrangement joins TRBV9 to TRBJ1-1; 8 positions match TRBD1. V dropped 0 bases and J dropped 4; count of bases not matched to a gene: 5. Germline V gene data show CDR1 as SGDLS and CDR2 as YYNGEE. This CDR3 spans 15 amino acids. The chain's CDR3 is CASSVEDRAGTEAFF. CDR3 bases: TGTGCCAGCAGCGTAGAGGACAGGGCGGGCACTGAAGCTTTCTTT.